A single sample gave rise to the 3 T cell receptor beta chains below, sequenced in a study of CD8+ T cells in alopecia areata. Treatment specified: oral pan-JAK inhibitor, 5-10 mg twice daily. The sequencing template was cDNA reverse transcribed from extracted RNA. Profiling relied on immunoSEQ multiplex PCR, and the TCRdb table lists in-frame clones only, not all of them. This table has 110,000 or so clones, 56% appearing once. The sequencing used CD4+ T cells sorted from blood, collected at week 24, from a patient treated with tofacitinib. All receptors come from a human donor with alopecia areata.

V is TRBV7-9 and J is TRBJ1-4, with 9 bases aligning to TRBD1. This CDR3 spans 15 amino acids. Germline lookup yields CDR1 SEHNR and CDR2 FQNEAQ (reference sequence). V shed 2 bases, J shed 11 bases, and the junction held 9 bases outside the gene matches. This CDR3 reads CASSLPGTGKVKLFF. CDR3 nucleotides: TGTGCCAGCAGCTTACCTGGGACAGGGAAAGTTAAACTGTTTTTT.

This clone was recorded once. CDR3 coding DNA: TGTGCCAGCACCTTTGTAGGGGGCAAGGGTGGCTACACCTTC. It encodes CASTFVGGKGGYTF. The chain joins TRBV6-5 to TRBJ1-2, with TRBD1 matching 7 bases. The CDR3 is 14 residues long. The V segment lost 7 bases and the J segment 7 bases; nucleotides outside the gene matches: 12. Germline-derived CDR1 and CDR2 are MNHEY and SVGAGI.

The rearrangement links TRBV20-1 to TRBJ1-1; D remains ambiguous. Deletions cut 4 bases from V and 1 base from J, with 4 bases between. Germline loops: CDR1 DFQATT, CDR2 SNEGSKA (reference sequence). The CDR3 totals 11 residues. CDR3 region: CSANRNTEAFF. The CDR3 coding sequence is TGCAGTGCTAACCGGAACACTGAAGCTTTCTTT.